This paragraph reports one T cell receptor beta chain. Its antigen remains unidentified. The entry originates in a study of radiotherapy plus CTLA-4 blockade in lung cancer. Study-wide background: In roughly 19% of patients, objective responses were seen; 30% to 35% had disease control. Findings and caveats of the study: Among reported predictors of response, early blood T cell clone dynamics with interferon-beta performed best. Researchers report tumor-derived TCR clones expanding in blood after radiotherapy plus ipilimumab.

Trimming took 4 bases from V and 3 from J, leaving 22 bases between them. CDR3 length: 17 residues. The germline gives CDR1 SGDLS, CDR2 YYNGEE. Alongside CTLA-4 blockade with ipilimumab, patients with chemo-refractory metastatic non-small-cell lung cancer received focal radiation. Measured with immunoSEQ multiplex PCR; TCRdb has only the in-frame clones, and not every one. The sample includes 45,000 to 55,000 clones, over 75% of them seen just once. This specimen consisted of peripheral blood, obtained from a patient treated with radiotherapy plus ipilimumab. The source of this sequence is a human donor with non-small cell lung cancer whose response to radiotherapy plus ipilimumab could not be evaluated. The chain recombines TRBV9 with TRBJ2-5; D ambiguous. This chain's CDR3 is CASSPLTLDTGKETQYF. DNA of the CDR3: TGTGCCAGCAGCCCACTTACCTTAGATACGGGTAAAGAGACCCAGTACTTC.